What follows describes a single T cell receptor (beta chain). This sample is drawn from a study of T cell responses to AZD1222 COVID-19 vaccine. Assay used: immunoSEQ multiplex PCR; TCRdb lists only in-frame clones, some missing. This sample has around 150,000 clones; 80% to 95% occur once, and the top ten carry about 3.3%. Trimming removed 2 bases from V and 4 bases from J, with 12 bases in between. CDR3 length: 15 amino acids. Germline CDR1 is SNHLY and CDR2 is FYNNEI. Second-dose intervals of approximately 4 or approximately 12 weeks were pooled. The sequencing here drew on peripheral blood, taken 28 days after the second AZD1222 dose. The chain is built from TRBV2 and TRBJ2-1; D perhaps matches TRBD2 (6 bases). This TCR derives from an adult who received the AZD1222 COVID-19 vaccine. CDR3 bases: TGTGCCAGCAGTGAATCGGGAGCTACATACAATGAGCAGTTCTTC. Translated: CASSESGATYNEQFF.